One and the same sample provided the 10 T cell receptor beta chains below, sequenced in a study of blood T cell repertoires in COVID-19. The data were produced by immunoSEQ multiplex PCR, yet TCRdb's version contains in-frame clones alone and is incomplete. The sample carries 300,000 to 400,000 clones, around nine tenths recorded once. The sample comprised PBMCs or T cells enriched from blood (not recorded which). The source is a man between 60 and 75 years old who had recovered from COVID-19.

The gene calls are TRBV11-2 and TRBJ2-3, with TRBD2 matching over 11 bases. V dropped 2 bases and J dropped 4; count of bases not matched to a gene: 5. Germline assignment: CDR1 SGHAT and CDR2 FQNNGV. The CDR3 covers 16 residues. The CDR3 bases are TGTGCCAGCAGCTTAAATAGCGGGAGGGGGGCAGATACGCAGTATTTT. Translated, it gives CASSLNSGRGADTQYF. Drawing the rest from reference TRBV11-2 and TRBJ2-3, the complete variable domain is EAGVAQSPRYKIIEKRQSVAFWCNPISGHATLYWYQQILGQGPKLLIQFQNNGVVDDSQLPKDRFSAERLKGVDSTLKIQPAKLEDSAVYLCASSLNSGRGADTQYFGPGTRLTVL.

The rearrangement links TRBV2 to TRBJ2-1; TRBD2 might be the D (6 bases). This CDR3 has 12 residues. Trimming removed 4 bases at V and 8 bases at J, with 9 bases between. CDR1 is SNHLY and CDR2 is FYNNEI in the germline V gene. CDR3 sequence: CASSGTTDEQFF. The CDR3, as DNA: TGTGCCAGCAGTGGGACTACGGATGAGCAGTTCTTC.

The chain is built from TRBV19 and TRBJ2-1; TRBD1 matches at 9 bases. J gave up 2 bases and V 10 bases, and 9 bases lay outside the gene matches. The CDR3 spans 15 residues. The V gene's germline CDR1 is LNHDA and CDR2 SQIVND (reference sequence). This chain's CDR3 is CATRKDRGTYNEQFF. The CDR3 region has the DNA TGTGCCACCAGAAAGGACAGGGGCACCTACAATGAGCAGTTCTTC.

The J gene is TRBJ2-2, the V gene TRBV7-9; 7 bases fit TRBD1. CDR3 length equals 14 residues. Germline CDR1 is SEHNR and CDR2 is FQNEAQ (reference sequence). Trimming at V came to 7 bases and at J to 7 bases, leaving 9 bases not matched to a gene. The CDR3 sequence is CASTLVGGHGELFF. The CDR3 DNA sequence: TGTGCCAGCACCTTGGTAGGGGGCCACGGGGAGCTGTTTTTT.

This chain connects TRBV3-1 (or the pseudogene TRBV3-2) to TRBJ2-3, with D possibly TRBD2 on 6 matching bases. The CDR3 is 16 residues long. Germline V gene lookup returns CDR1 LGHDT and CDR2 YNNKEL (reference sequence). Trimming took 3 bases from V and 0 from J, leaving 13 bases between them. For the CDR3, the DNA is TGTGCCAGCAGCCACCATGGGGCGGGGAGCACAGATACGCAGTATTTT. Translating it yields CASSHHGAGSTDTQYF.

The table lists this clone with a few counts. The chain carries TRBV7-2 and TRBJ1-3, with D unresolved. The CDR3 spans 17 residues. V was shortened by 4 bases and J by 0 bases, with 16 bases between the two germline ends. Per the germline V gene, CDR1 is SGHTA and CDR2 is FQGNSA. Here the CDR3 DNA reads TGTGCCAGCAGCTGGGAGAGGACTCAGATCTCTGGAAACACCATATATTTT. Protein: CASSWERTQISGNTIYF.

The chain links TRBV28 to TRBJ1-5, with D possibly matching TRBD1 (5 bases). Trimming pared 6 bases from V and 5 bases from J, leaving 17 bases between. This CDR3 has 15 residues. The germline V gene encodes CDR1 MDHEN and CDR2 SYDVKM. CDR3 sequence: CASRSAGHTDQPQHF. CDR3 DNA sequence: TGTGCCAGCAGATCTGCGGGGCATACCGATCAGCCCCAGCATTTT.

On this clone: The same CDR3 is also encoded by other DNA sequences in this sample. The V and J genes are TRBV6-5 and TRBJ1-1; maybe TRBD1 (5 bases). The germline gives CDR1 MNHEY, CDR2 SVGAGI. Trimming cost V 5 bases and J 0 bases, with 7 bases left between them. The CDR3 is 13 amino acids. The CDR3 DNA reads TGTGCCAGCAGTCGACAGCTGAACACTGAAGCTTTCTTT. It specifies CASSRQLNTEAFF.

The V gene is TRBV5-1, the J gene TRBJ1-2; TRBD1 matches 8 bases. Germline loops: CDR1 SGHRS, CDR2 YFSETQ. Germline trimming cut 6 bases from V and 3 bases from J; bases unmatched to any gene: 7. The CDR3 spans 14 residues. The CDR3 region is CASMPTGGDYGYTF. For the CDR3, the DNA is TGCGCCAGCATGCCAACAGGGGGGGACTATGGCTACACCTTC.

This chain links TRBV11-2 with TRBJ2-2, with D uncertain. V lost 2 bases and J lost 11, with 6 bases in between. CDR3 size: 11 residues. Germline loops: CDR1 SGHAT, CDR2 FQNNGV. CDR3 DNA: TGTGCCAGCAGCTTAAGAGATGAGCTGTTTTTT. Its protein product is CASSLRDELFF.